The T cell receptor beta chain described here comes from a study of shared clonotypes between healthy human individuals. General observations from the study: Researchers found naive subsets generally carried larger estimated richness than memory subsets. Clonotypes shared by all four donors outscored non-shared clonotypes in generation probability.

The authors distributed each subset's genomic DNA evenly over several immunoSEQ plates. Using immunoSEQ multiplex PCR, the repertoire was profiled, and TCRdb retains in-frame clones only, with some absent. The repertoire holds a few million clones, with about 92% as singletons. The count of this clone is one. The target antigen is unknown. This specimen includes other DNA sequences encoding the same CDR3. This CDR3 has 16 amino acids. Germline V gene data show CDR1 as SGHRS and CDR2 as YFSETQ. V shed 0 bases and J shed 1 base, with 8 bases lying between them. This chain joins TRBV5-1 and TRBJ2-6; no firm D call. The specimen sequenced was naive CD4+ T cells from PBMCs. The subset is: CD45RA+ positively selected. The sequence derives from a man between 18 and 29 years old in good health. Some clones in this sample may be carry-over from other donors' samples. Here the CDR3 reads CASSLGSSSGANVLTF. DNA of the CDR3: TGCGCCAGCAGCTTGGGCTCATCATCTGGGGCCAACGTCCTGACTTTC.